The entry that follows covers one T cell receptor (beta chain) sequence. Only a few counts were recorded for this clone. What antigen it recognizes has not been identified. Base qualities are not recorded, but no much larger clone differs from it by a single base. One collaborating source in Seattle enrolled patients while the patients were actively infected and followed the patients over time throughout the course of disease. The collaborating institutions used their own protocols to collect whole blood in K2EDTA tubes. For TCRbeta analysis, collaborators shipped samples as frozen whole blood, isolated PBMCs, or DNA extracted from either of those sample types. This entry belongs to a study of blood T cell repertoires in COVID-19 (dated by TCRdb to the early 2020s). Background for the entire study: The collaborator samples originated in the United States, Italy and Spain and spanned the acute and convalescent phases of COVID-19. The material from the prospective study consisted of cDNA or gDNA derived from T cells, B-cell-depleted T cells, or PBMCs. The dataset comprised deeply sampled blood TCRbeta repertoires from subjects exposed to, actively infected with, or recovered from COVID-19. The repertoires were released in a freely available public database intended as a resource for research on the immune response to SARS-CoV-2. Samples came from the ongoing ImmuneRACE study (first 160 participants) plus 1,254 subjects from 6 global collaborators. Nearly every sample came with metadata listing a de-identified subject ID, COVID-19 status, age in years and sex. HLA class I and class II types, where available, came from metadata supplied by the sample provider rather than from assay-based typing.

Overall study outcomes, separate from this receptor: How much clinical and demographic metadata was included differed by source and by participant, and the metadata was provided uncurated.

TCRbeta CDR3 regions were amplified from genomic DNA by means of the immunoSEQ Assay, a bias-controlled multiplex PCR. The study's processing was this. Nucleated cell counts per sample were estimated from amplification of reference gene primers within the assay. To quantify the absolute abundance of each unique TCRbeta CDR3 rearrangement, sequence reads were collapsed and filtered. For each sample, productive Simpson clonality was calculated as the square root of Simpson's diversity index across productive rearrangements. The clones in this table, taken by TCRdb from immuneACCESS, are in-frame only. Not every clone is retained; where verified, under half of the shortfall comes from an unresolved V gene, and the cause of the rest is unknown. V and J calls and clone size follow that table, whereas D and trimming were derived from the DNA. The sample table shows fewer than 250,000 clones, and 75% to 90% are seen once. 2% to 3% of the sample is held by the ten biggest clonotypes.

Spanning cysteine to phenylalanine, the CDR3 consists of 16 amino acids. The sequence is cut down to CDR3 DNA, 48 bases in frame from base 1. V is cut by 1 base and J by 2 bases, and the space between the germline ends is 11 bases. CDR1 and CDR2, per the germline V gene (reference sequence), are MNHEY and SMNVEV. The rearranged chain carries TRBV27 and TRBJ2-2; a tentative D match to TRBD1 spans 5 bases. The clonotype comes from a man in his thirties or forties with COVID-19, enrolled during active disease. The source material was peripheral blood. The CDR3 region: CASSLWGRTNTGELFF. The DNA sequence reads TGTGCCAGCAGTTTATGGGGCCGAACCAACACCGGGGAGCTGTTTTTT.